Below are 20 T cell receptor beta chains sequenced from a single sample in a study of control samples from healthy donors and cancer patients. Some clones are missing from TCRdb's copy, which holds only in-frame ones; the method was immunoSEQ multiplex PCR. The data hold about 110,000 clones, with around 89% observed a single time. Material: PBMCs. Receptors were obtained from a woman aged 55 to 70 with lung cancer.

J is TRBJ2-3 and V is TRBV7-9; D gene unclear. The CDR3 totals 14 residues. Per the germline V gene, CDR1 is SEHNR and CDR2 is FQNEAQ (reference sequence). The V and J ends lost 0 bases and 2 bases respectively, with 6 bases between them. Written as DNA, the CDR3 is TGTGCCAGCAGCTTAGCTGCCATCACAGATACGCAGTATTTT. This translates into CASSLAAITDTQYF.

The J gene is TRBJ2-3, the V gene TRBV7-3; a possible D gene is TRBD2 (6 bases). CDR1 is SGHTA, CDR2 FQGTGA, per germline. The CDR3 is 15 residues long. V was shortened by 6 bases and J by 4 bases, with 17 bases between the two germline ends. CDR3 nucleotide sequence: TGTGCCAGCAGAACGACGGGAGCCTCGTCAGATACGCAGTATTTT. Its translation: CASRTTGASSDTQYF.

The chain couples TRBV27 to TRBJ1-1; D not certain. The CDR3 spans 14 residues. Deletions cut 5 bases from V and 1 base from J, with 11 bases between. Germline V lookup: CDR1 MNHEY, CDR2 SMNVEV (reference sequence). The CDR3 DNA reads as TGTGCCAGCAGTCCCCTTTATAAGAACACTGAAGCTTTCTTT. As protein: CASSPLYKNTEAFF.

The chain joins TRBV7-3 to TRBJ2-3; weak D call: TRBD2 (5 bases). There are 15 residues in the CDR3. Germline V gene lookup returns CDR1 SGHTA and CDR2 FQGTGA. Deletions cut 1 base from V and 2 bases from J, with 10 bases between. Written as DNA, the CDR3 is TGTGCCAGCAGCTTAAACAGCGGCAACACAGATACGCAGTATTTT. It translates to CASSLNSGNTDTQYF.

A single count supports this clone. The chain combines TRBV7-2 with TRBJ1-5; tentatively, D is TRBD1 (5 bases). V was pared by 5 bases and J by 4 bases, with 9 bases between. The CDR3 runs 13 residues. The germline CDR1 and CDR2 sequences are SGHTA and FQGNSA. The CDR3 loop reads CASSLQANQPQHF. Here the CDR3 DNA reads TGTGCCAGCAGCCTACAGGCAAATCAGCCCCAGCATTTT.

CDR3 in DNA: TGTGCCTGGAGTGAGAAGGCATTACAAGAGACCCAGTACTTC. It codes for CAWSEKALQETQYF. The V gene is TRBV30, the J gene TRBJ2-5; D gene ambiguous. CDR1 is GTSNPN and CDR2 is SVGIG in the germline V gene (reference sequence). This CDR3 has 14 residues. V shed 1 base and J shed 2 bases, with 11 bases lying between them.

This chain links TRBV19 with TRBJ2-2; no clear D. The CDR3 sequence is 16 residues long. The germline gives CDR1 LNHDA, CDR2 SQIVND (reference sequence). V dropped 5 bases and J dropped 6 bases, with 19 bases sitting between them. The CDR3 loop is CASSRSTLVGSGELFF. The CDR3 DNA reads TGTGCCAGTAGTCGGTCAACCCTCGTCGGCTCCGGGGAGCTGTTTTTT.

The chain recombines TRBV5-4 with TRBJ1-2; D might be TRBD1 (6 bases). The V and J ends lost 5 bases and 5 bases respectively, with 16 bases between them. CDR1 and CDR2 from the germline V gene are SGHNT and YYREEE (reference sequence). The CDR3 has 14 amino acids. CDR3 DNA: TGTGCCAGCAGTTTCGACAGGCGGGAGTATGGCTACACCTTC. Residues: CASSFDRREYGYTF.

The chain joins TRBV5-4 to TRBJ1-2, with 8 bases matching TRBD1. The CDR3 runs to 14 residues. V shed 4 bases and J 4 bases; nucleotides not matched to a gene: 6. Germline loops: CDR1 SGHNT, CDR2 YYREEE (reference sequence). CDR3 bases: TGTGCCAGCAGCCATACCACAGGGGGCTATGGCTACACCTTC. Translating gives CASSHTTGGYGYTF.

This clone was observed a single time. The J gene is TRBJ2-2, the V gene TRBV9; the match to TRBD2 covers 10 bases. The CDR3 has 17 residues. V lost 4 bases, J lost 0 bases, and 6 bases stayed unmatched. Germline V lookup: CDR1 SGDLS, CDR2 YYNGEE. CDR3 coding DNA: TGTGCCAGCAGCTCCCCTAGCGGGGGATCGAACACCGGGGAGCTGTTTTTT. Protein product: CASSSPSGGSNTGELFF.

Turning to this clone: The junction departs from the called germline gene at one end, perhaps through a read error. J is TRBJ2-3 and V is TRBV7-7; the match to TRBD2 covers 7 bases. Germline loops: CDR1 SSHAT, CDR2 FNYEAQ (reference sequence). This CDR3 has 15 amino acids. The CDR3 region is CASSPQTSYADTQYF. CDR3 coding DNA: TGTGCTAGCAGCCCCCAGACTAGCTACGCAGATACGCAGTATTTT.

Only one count was recorded for this clone. The chain carries TRBV19 and TRBJ1-2; weak D call: TRBD1 (5 bases). V was clipped by 5 bases and J by 4 bases, with 20 bases between them. The CDR3 length is 16 residues. CDR1 is LNHDA and CDR2 is SQIVND in the germline V gene (reference sequence). The CDR3 is CASSLSDRPSGYGYTF. As DNA, the CDR3 is TGTGCCAGTAGTCTCTCCGACAGACCGAGTGGCTATGGCTACACCTTC.

The chain employs TRBV19 and TRBJ2-7; 8 bases fit TRBD1. Germline values: CDR1 LNHDA, CDR2 SQIVND (reference sequence). CDR3 size: 15 residues. J gave up 4 bases and V 4 bases, and 9 bases lay outside the gene matches. Here the CDR3 reads CASSTSGQAGYEQYF. The DNA of the CDR3 is TGTGCCAGTAGTACCTCGGGACAGGCCGGGTACGAGCAGTACTTC.

The chain employs TRBV25-1 and TRBJ1-2; no firm D call. This CDR3 region has 14 residues. V shed 5 bases and J shed 2 bases, with 12 bases lying between them. Germline lookup yields CDR1 MGHDK and CDR2 SYGVNS. The CDR3 region is CASSWPAGNYGYTF. The CDR3 bases are TGTGCCAGCAGTTGGCCGGCAGGAAACTATGGCTACACCTTC.

The rearrangement uses TRBV5-5 and TRBJ2-5, with D possibly TRBD2 on 5 matching bases. Germline CDR1 reads SGHKS; CDR2 reads YYEKEE (reference sequence). Trimming pared 0 bases from V and 3 bases from J, leaving 12 bases between. The length of the CDR3 is 15 residues. For the CDR3, the DNA is TGTGCCAGCAGCTTGGTGGTTGGACTGGAAGAGACCCAGTACTTC. This sequence encodes CASSLVVGLEETQYF. Full variable domain (missing parts from reference TRBV5-5 and TRBJ2-5): DAGVTQSPTHLIKTRGQQVTLRCSPISGHKSVSWYQQVLGQGPQFIFQYYEKEERGRGNFPDRFSARQFPNYSSELNVNALLLGDSALYLCASSLVVGLEETQYFGPGTRLLVL.

The gene calls are TRBV14 and TRBJ2-7, with no clear D. Germline V gives CDR1 SGHDN, CDR2 FVKESK. The V end was cut by 0 bases, the J end by 6 bases, with 9 bases between. This CDR3 contains 13 residues. This CDR3 reads CASSQDLESEQYF. CDR3 nucleotides: TGTGCCAGCAGCCAAGATCTCGAGAGCGAGCAGTACTTC.

The chain joins TRBV6-2 or TRBV6-3 to TRBJ2-2; D is unclear. The CDR3 sequence is 13 residues long. Deletions cut 4 bases from V and 1 base from J, with 4 bases between. Germline assignment: CDR1 MNHEY and CDR2 SVGEGT. CDR3 region: CASSSGNTGELFF. CDR3 DNA sequence: TGTGCCAGCAGTTCTGGGAACACCGGGGAGCTGTTTTTT.

The gene calls are TRBV5-1 and TRBJ1-1, with D tentatively TRBD1 (6 bases). The CDR3 sequence is 13 residues long. Trimming pared 4 bases from V and 1 base from J, leaving 8 bases between. Germline V gene data show CDR1 as SGHRS and CDR2 as YFSETQ. The CDR3 nucleotides read TGCGCCAGCAGCCCCAGGGGGAACACTGAAGCTTTCTTT. Residues: CASSPRGNTEAFF.

A remark on this clone: The junction departs from germline at one end; a sequencing error may be responsible. The rearrangement links TRBV6-2 or TRBV6-3 to TRBJ1-1, with D unclear. This CDR3 region has 13 residues. Germline V gene sequence: CDR1 MNHEY, CDR2 SVGEGT. The CDR3 coding sequence is TGTGCCAGCACTTACATCCCGAACACTGAAGCTTTCTTT. It encodes CASTYIPNTEAFF.

V and J are TRBV29-1 and TRBJ2-1; tentatively, D is TRBD1 or TRBD2 (6 bases each). This CDR3 is 19 amino acids long. Per germline, CDR1 SQVTM and CDR2 ANQGSEA. V was cut by 7 bases and J by 1 base, with 29 bases left in between. CDR3 loop: CSGVSPGTREGGSYNEQFF. In nucleotides, the CDR3 is TGCAGCGGTGTATCACCCGGGACACGCGAAGGGGGGTCCTACAATGAGCAGTTCTTC.